This entry features one TCR beta chain sequence. Original analysis: Estimated nucleated cell counts came from reference gene primer amplification. Profiling relied on immunoSEQ multiplex PCR, and the TCRdb table lists in-frame clones only, not all of them. D and trimming were read from the DNA, whereas the V and J calls and clone size are those reported in that table. Found here are 250,000 or so clones, around nine tenths of them singletons; the top ten hold around 0.99%. These data are taken from a study of blood T cell repertoires in COVID-19. There are 13 residues in the CDR3. The germline V and J ends were trimmed by 11 bases and 4 bases, with 17 bases remaining between them. CDR1 is MNHEY and CDR2 is SVGAGI in the germline V gene.

The receptor's source is a woman aged 40 to 49 who had recovered from COVID-19. Sequenced: peripheral blood. The chain couples TRBV6-5 to TRBJ2-5, with D perhaps TRBD1 (7 bases). CDR3 in amino acids: CAVSRGARETQYF. The CDR3 bases are TGTGCCGTCTCCAGGGGGGCCAGAGAGACCCAGTACTTC.